The present T cell receptor beta chain was sequenced within a study of prognosis after radiotherapy for stage I lung cancer. Germline assignment: CDR1 ENHRY and CDR2 SYGVKD. V gave up 5 bases and J gave up 7 bases, with 9 bases separating them. This CDR3 spans 12 amino acids. The authors amplified TCR beta CDR3 from genomic DNA using two-round multiplex PCR. For every TRBV and TRBJ gene, a specific primer was used in first-round PCR. TCRdb processed the multiplex PCR reads anew with MiXCR; each CDR3 protein has one entry. The data contain about 20,000 distinct CDR3 sequences, around 40% of them singletons. The study, taken as a whole, reports: Among patients who developed distant metastases, Shannon entropy after stereotactic body radiation therapy was lower.

Without prior chemotherapy, radiotherapy or other malignancies, every patient was node-negative by CT and PET/CT. The blood draw at each of two time points yielded 5.5 to 6.5 milliliters of peripheral blood. This clonotype appeared many times. What it binds is not known. V usage is TRBV10-3 and J usage is TRBJ2-1; D ambiguous. The source was PBMCs, collected before or after stereotactic body radiation therapy (not recorded which). The receptor was isolated from a donor aged 50 or older with non-small cell lung cancer. The CDR3 region has the DNA TGTGCCATCAGTCGTCGCGGAAATGAGCAGTTCTTC. Its translation is CAISRRGNEQFF.